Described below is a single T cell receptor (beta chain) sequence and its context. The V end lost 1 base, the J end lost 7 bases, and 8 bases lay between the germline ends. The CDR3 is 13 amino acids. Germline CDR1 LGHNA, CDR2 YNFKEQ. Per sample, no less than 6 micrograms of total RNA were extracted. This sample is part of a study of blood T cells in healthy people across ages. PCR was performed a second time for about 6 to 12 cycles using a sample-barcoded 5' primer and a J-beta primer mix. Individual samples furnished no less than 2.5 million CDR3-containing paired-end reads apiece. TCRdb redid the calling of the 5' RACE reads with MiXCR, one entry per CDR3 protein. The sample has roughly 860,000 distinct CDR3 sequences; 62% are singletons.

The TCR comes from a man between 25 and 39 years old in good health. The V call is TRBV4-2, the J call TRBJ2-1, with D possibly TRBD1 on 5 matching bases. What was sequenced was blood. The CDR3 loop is CASSQGRENEQFF. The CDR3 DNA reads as TGTGCCAGCAGCCAAGGCAGGGAAAATGAGCAGTTCTTC.